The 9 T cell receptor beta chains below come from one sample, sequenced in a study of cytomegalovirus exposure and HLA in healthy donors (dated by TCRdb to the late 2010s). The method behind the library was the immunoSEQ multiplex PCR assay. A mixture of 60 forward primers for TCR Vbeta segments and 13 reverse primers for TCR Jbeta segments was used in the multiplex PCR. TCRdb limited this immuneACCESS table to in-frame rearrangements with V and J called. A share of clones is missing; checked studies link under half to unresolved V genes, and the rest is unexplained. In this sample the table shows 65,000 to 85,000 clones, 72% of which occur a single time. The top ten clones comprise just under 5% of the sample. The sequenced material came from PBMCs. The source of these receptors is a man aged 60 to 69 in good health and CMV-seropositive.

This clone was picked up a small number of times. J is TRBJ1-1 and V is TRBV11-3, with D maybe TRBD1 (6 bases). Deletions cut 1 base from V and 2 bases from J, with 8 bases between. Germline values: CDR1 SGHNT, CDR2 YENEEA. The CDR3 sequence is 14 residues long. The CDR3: CASSLGTDNTEAFF. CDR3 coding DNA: TGTGCCAGCAGCTTAGGGACAGATAACACTGAAGCTTTCTTT.

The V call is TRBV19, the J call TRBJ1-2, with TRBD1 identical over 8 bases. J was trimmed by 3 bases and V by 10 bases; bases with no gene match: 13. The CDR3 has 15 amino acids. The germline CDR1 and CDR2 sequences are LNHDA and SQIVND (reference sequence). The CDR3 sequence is CATCRRSGGDYGYTF. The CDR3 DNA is TGTGCCACCTGCCGACGGTCAGGGGGCGACTATGGCTACACCTTC.

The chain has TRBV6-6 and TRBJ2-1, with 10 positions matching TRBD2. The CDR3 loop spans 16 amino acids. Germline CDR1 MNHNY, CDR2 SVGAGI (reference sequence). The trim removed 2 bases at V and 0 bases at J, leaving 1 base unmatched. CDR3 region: CASSYPSGSSYNEQFF. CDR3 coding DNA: TGTGCCAGCAGTTACCCTAGCGGGAGCTCCTACAATGAGCAGTTCTTC.

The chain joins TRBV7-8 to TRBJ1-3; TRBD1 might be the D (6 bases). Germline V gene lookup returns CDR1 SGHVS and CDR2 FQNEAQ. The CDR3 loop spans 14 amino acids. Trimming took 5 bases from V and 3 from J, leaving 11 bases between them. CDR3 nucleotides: TGTGCCAGCAGCCCTACAGGGATTGGAAACACCATATATTTT. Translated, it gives CASSPTGIGNTIYF.

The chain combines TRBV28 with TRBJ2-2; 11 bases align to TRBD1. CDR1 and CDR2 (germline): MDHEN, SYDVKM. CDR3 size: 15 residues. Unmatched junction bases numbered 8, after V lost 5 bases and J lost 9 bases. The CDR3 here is CASSRGGQGERELFF. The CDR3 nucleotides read TGTGCCAGCAGTCGGGGGGGACAGGGGGAAAGGGAGCTGTTTTTT.

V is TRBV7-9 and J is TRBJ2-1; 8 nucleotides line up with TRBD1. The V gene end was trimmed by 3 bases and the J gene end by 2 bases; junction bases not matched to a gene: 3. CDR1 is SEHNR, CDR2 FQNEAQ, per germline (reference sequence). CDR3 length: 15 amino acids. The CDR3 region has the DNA TGTGCCAGCAGCTTTATGACAGGGGCCTACAATGAGCAGTTCTTC. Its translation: CASSFMTGAYNEQFF.

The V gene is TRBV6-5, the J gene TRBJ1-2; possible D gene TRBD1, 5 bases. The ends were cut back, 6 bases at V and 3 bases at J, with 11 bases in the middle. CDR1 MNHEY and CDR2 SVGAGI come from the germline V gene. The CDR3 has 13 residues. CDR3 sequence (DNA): TGTGCCAGCAGCCTAGGGGCTGACTATGGCTACACCTTC. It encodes CASSLGADYGYTF.

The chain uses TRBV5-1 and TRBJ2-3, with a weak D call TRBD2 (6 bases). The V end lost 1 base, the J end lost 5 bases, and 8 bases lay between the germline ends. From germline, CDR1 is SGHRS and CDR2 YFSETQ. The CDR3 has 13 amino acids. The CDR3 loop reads CASSLWRGDTQYF. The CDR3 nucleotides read TGCGCCAGCAGCTTGTGGCGGGGAGATACGCAGTATTTT.

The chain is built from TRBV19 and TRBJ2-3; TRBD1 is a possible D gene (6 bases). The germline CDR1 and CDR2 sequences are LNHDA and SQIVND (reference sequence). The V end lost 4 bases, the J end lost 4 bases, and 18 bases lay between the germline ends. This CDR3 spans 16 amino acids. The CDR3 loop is CASSTYGTPDADTQYF. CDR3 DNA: TGTGCCAGTAGTACCTACGGGACACCCGACGCAGATACGCAGTATTTT.